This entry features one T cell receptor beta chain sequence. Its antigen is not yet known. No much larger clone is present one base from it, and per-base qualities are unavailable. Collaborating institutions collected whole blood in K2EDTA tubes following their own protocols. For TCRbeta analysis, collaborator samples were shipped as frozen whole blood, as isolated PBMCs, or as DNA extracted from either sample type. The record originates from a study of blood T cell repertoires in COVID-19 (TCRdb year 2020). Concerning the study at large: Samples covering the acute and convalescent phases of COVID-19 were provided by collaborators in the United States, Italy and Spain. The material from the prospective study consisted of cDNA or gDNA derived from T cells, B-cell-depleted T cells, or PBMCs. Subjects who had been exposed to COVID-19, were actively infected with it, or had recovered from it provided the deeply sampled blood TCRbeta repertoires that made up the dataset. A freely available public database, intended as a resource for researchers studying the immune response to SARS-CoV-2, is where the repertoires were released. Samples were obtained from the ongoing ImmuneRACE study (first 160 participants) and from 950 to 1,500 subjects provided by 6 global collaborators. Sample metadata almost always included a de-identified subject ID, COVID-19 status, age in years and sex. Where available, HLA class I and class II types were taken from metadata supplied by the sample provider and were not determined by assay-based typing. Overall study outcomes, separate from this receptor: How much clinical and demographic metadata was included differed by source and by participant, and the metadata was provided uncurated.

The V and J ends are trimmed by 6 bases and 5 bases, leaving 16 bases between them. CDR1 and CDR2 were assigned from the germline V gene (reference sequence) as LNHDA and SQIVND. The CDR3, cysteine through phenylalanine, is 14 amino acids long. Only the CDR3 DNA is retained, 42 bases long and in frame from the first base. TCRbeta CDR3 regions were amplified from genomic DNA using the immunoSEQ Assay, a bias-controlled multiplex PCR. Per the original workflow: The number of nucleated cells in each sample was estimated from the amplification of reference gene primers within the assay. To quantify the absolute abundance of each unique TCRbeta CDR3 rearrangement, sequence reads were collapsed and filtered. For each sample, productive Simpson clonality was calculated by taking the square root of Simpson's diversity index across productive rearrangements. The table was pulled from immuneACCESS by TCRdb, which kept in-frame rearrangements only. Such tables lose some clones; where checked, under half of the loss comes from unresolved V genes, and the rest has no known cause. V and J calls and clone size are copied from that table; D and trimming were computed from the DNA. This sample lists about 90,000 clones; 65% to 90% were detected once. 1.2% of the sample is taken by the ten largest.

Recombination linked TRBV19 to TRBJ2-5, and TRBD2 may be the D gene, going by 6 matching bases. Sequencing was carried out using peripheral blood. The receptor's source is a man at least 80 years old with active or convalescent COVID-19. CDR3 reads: CASRIHGSGETQYF. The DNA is TGTGCCAGTAGAATCCACGGGAGCGGCGAGACCCAGTACTTC.